This TCR beta chain came from a study of cytomegalovirus exposure and HLA in healthy donors. Findings and limits, study-wide: In terms of immune exposure information, only CMV serostatus was available. With later analysis, a missense DCLRE1C variant became linked to TCR beta V- and J-gene trimming. Reported results showed that the classifier diagnosed cytomegalovirus status with high specificity and sensitivity.

Regarding this clone: What it binds is not known.

The PCR had 60 Vbeta and 13 Jbeta primers. Clones were sequenced by immunoSEQ multiplex PCR, and TCRdb holds only the in-frame ones, with some missing. The profile shows about 100,000 clones, 73% of them singletons. CDR1 is SQVTM and CDR2 is ANQGSEA in the germline V gene. Trimming at V came to 6 bases and at J to 0 bases, leaving 2 bases not matched to a gene. The CDR3 sequence is 14 residues long. Sample: PBMCs. This TCR was sampled from a man between 35 and 55 years old in good health and CMV-seronegative. The chain combines TRBV29-1 with TRBJ2-6; 7 bases are a match to TRBD1. The CDR3 sequence: CSVGTASGANVLTF. DNA for the CDR3: TGCAGCGTCGGGACAGCCTCTGGGGCCAACGTCCTGACTTTC.